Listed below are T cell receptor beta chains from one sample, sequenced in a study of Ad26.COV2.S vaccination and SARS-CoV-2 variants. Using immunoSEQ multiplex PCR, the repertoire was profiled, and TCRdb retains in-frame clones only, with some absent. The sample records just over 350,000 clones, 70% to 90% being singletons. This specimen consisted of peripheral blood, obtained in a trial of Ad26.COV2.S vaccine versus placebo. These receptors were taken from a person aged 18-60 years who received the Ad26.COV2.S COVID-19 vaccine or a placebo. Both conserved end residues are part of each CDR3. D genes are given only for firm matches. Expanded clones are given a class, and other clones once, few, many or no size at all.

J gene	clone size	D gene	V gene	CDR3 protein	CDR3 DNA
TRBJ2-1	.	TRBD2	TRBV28	CASSGGLADYNEQFF	TGTGCCAGCAGTGGGGGACTAGCGGACTACAATGAGCAGTTCTTC
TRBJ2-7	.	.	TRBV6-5	CASSYLGGADEQYF	TGTGCCAGCAGTTACTTGGGGGGCGCGGACGAGCAGTACTTC
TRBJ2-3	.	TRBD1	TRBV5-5	CASSSGTGGNTQYF	TGTGCCAGCAGCTCCGGGACAGGGGGAAATACGCAGTATTTT
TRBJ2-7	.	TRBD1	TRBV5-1	CASSRGQGALSSYEQYF	TGCGCCAGCAGCAGAGGACAGGGGGCCCTTAGCTCCTACGAGCAGTACTTC
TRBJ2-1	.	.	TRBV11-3	CASSSYLGASEQFF	TGTGCCAGCAGCTCTTACCTCGGGGCTAGCGAGCAGTTCTTC
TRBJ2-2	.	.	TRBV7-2	CASSAKTVGELFF	TGTGCCAGCAGCGCAAAAACAGTTGGGGAGCTGTTTTTT
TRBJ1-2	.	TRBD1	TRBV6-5	CASGGRETGHYGYTF	TGTGCCAGCGGCGGACGAGAGACAGGGCACTATGGCTACACCTTC
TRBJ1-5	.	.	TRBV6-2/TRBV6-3	CASSYPEPTGNQPQHF	TGTGCCAGCAGTTACCCCGAGCCGACGGGAAATCAGCCCCAGCATTTT
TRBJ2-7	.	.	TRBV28	CASRSLSRRSAYEQYF	TGTGCCAGCAGATCTCTTTCTCGGAGGTCTGCCTACGAGCAGTACTTC
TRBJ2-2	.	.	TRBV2	CASEPQGTGELFF	TGTGCCAGCGAACCTCAGGGAACCGGGGAGCTGTTTTTT
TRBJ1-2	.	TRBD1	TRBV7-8	CASSLVTGLANYGYTF	TGTGCCAGCAGCTTAGTGACAGGGCTTGCTAACTATGGCTACACCTTC
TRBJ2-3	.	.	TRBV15	CATSRDHESAGPSDTQYF	TGTGCCACCAGCAGAGATCACGAGTCAGCCGGTCCTTCAGATACGCAGTATTTT
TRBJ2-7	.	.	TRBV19	CASSIAQTESSYEQYF	TGTGCCAGTAGTATCGCCCAGACTGAGAGCTCCTACGAGCAGTACTTC
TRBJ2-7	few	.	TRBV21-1	CASSKQVRTGLVYEQYF	TGTGCCAGCAGCAAGCAAGTAAGGACAGGATTGGTCTACGAGCAGTACTTC
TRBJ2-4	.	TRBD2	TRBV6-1	CASSESSGRRLGTKNIQYF	TGTGCCAGCAGTGAATCTAGCGGGAGACGGCTGGGGACCAAAAACATTCAGTACTTC
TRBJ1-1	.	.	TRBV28	CASSPWDIIRNTEAFF	TGTGCCAGCAGTCCCTGGGACATAATCAGGAACACTGAAGCTTTCTTT
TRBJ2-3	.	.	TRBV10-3	CAIRKTGRTDTQYF	TGTGCCATCAGGAAAACAGGGCGCACAGATACGCAGTATTTT
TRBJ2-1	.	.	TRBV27	CASSLPDRLEQFF	TGTGCCAGCAGTTTACCGGACAGACTCGAGCAGTTCTTC
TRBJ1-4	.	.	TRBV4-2	CASSRRLLSTNEKLFF	TGTGCCAGCAGCCGAAGGTTACTGTCAACTAATGAAAAACTGTTTTTT
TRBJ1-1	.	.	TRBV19	CASSIVEGYTEAFF	TGTGCCAGTAGTATAGTAGAGGGTTACACTGAAGCTTTCTTT
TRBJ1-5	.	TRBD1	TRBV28	CASSFRQGAGQPQHF	TGTGCCAGCAGTTTTCGGCAGGGGGCAGGTCAGCCCCAGCATTTT
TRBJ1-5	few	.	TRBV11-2	CASSLWGDSNQPQHF	TGTGCCAGCAGCTTGTGGGGGGATAGCAATCAGCCCCAGCATTTT
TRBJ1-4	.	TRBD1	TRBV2	CASSQERTGGEKLFF	TGTGCCAGCAGTCAAGAGAGGACAGGGGGAGAAAAACTGTTTTTT
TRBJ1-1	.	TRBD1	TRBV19	CATRDRLNTEAFF	TGTGCCACTCGGGACAGACTGAACACTGAAGCTTTCTTT
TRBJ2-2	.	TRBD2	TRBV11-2	CASSLGAVGGDTGELFF	TGTGCCAGCAGCTTAGGTGCGGTTGGGGGGGACACCGGGGAGCTGTTTTTT
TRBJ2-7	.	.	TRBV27	CASKNDRVSYEQYF	TGTGCCAGCAAAAACGACAGAGTATCCTACGAGCAGTACTTC
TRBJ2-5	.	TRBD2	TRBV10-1	CASSESRGGEETQYF	TGCGCCAGCAGTGAGTCACGGGGGGGCGAAGAGACCCAGTACTTC
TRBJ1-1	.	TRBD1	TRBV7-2	CASSLGQGATGAFF	TGTGCCAGCAGCCTAGGACAGGGGGCGACTGGAGCTTTCTTT
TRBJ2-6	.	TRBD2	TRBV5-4	CASSGRGSGANVLTF	TGTGCCAGCAGCGGGCGGGGGAGTGGGGCCAACGTCCTGACTTTC
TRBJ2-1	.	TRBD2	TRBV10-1	CASSPYGTSGSGEQFF	TGCGCCAGCAGTCCCTATGGGACTAGCGGGAGTGGGGAGCAGTTCTTC
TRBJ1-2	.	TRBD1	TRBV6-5	CASSPPGEGGGGYTF	TGTGCCAGCAGTCCCCCTGGGGAAGGGGGCGGTGGCTACACCTTC
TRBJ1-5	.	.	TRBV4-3	CASSQDWDGNQPQHF	TGCGCCAGCAGCCAAGATTGGGACGGAAATCAGCCCCAGCATTTT